The 26 T cell receptor beta chains below come from one sample, sequenced in a study of shared clonotypes between healthy human individuals. Using immunoSEQ multiplex PCR, the repertoire was profiled, and TCRdb retains in-frame clones only, with some absent. Here the sample spans 2 million to 2.5 million clones, over 85% being singletons. Sequencing was performed on naive CD4+ T cells from PBMCs. Indicated subset: CD45RA+ positively selected. These receptors came from a man younger than 35 in good health. Some clones in this sample may be carry-over from other donors' samples.

The chain employs TRBV7-2 and TRBJ1-1; the match to TRBD1 covers 8 bases. The CDR3 is 15 residues long. Trimming cost V 4 bases and J 3 bases; bases outside gene matches: 7. Germline-derived CDR1 and CDR2 are SGHTA and FQGNSA. The CDR3 protein is CASSSTGGAHTEAFF. The DNA of the CDR3 is TGTGCCAGCAGCTCAACAGGGGGAGCCCACACTGAAGCTTTCTTT.

A note on this clone: This specimen includes other DNA sequences encoding the same CDR3. The V and J genes are TRBV5-1 and TRBJ1-1; possible D gene TRBD1, 6 bases. Deletions cut 3 bases from V and 1 base from J, with 10 bases between. Looked up from germline, CDR1 is SGHRS and CDR2 is YFSETQ. This CDR3 contains 14 residues. The CDR3 reads CASSSGTPNTEAFF. As DNA, the CDR3 is TGCGCCAGCAGCTCGGGGACACCGAACACTGAAGCTTTCTTT.

This clone turned up a few times. This sequence joins TRBV10-3 and TRBJ1-1; D uncertain. The CDR3 contains 14 residues. V lost 5 bases and J lost 3, with 13 bases in between. Germline values: CDR1 ENHRY, CDR2 SYGVKD. The CDR3 region is CAISPQVGDTEAFF. CDR3 DNA sequence: TGTGCCATCAGTCCCCAGGTCGGGGACACTGAAGCTTTCTTT.

The chain joins TRBV2 to TRBJ2-5; TRBD1 matches at 8 bases. From germline, CDR1 is SNHLY and CDR2 FYNNEI. The trim removed 4 bases at V and 14 bases at J, leaving 9 bases unmatched. The CDR3 is made up of 12 amino acids. The CDR3 bases are TGTGCCAGCAGTGGGACCGGGACAGGACATTACTTC. Translating it yields CASSGTGTGHYF.

The chain joins TRBV7-2 to TRBJ2-4; D is perhaps TRBD2 (5 bases). Between the trimmed V and J ends, which lost 5 bases and 6 bases, there was a span of 14 bases. CDR1 and CDR2 (germline): SGHTA, FQGNSA. The CDR3 runs 14 residues. Written as DNA, the CDR3 is TGTGCCAGCAGCCGACTACGGACTTCAAACATTCAGTACTTC. Translated, it gives CASSRLRTSNIQYF. The full variable domain, rest sourced from reference TRBV7-2 and TRBJ2-4, is GAGVSQSPSNKVTEKGKDVELRCDPISGHTALYWYRQSLGQGLEFLIYFQGNSAPDKSGLPSDRFSAERTGGSVSTLTIQRTQQEDSAVYLCASSRLRTSNIQYFGAGTRLSVL.

This chain uses TRBV9 with TRBJ2-2; weak D call: TRBD1 (5 bases). V was pared by 3 bases and J by 7 bases, with 28 bases between. The CDR3 contains 19 residues. CDR1 SGDLS and CDR2 YYNGEE come from the germline V gene. CDR3 nucleotide sequence: TGTGCCAGCAGCGGGAATACATTAGACAGCTACGATTACGGCGGGGAGCTGTTTTTT. It yields the protein CASSGNTLDSYDYGGELFF. Combining the CDR3 with reference TRBV9 and TRBJ2-2 gives the whole variable domain DSGVTQTPKHLITATGQRVTLRCSPRSGDLSVYWYQQSLDQGLQFLIQYYNGEERAKGNILERFSAQQFPDLHSELNLSSLELGDSALYFCASSGNTLDSYDYGGELFFGEGSRLTVL.

J is TRBJ2-1 and V is TRBV7-2; possibly TRBD2 for D (6 bases). With 8 bases removed from V and 0 bases from J, the gap between germline ends came to 8 bases. This CDR3 spans 13 amino acids. Per the germline V gene, CDR1 is SGHTA and CDR2 is FQGNSA. CDR3 in amino acids: CASGGSSYNEQFF. The CDR3 DNA reads as TGTGCCAGCGGGGGGAGCTCCTACAATGAGCAGTTCTTC. Full variable domain (remainder filled in from reference TRBV7-2 and TRBJ2-1): GAGVSQSPSNKVTEKGKDVELRCDPISGHTALYWYRQSLGQGLEFLIYFQGNSAPDKSGLPSDRFSAERTGGSVSTLTIQRTQQEDSAVYLCASGGSSYNEQFFGPGTRLTVL.

The chain uses TRBV7-2 and TRBJ2-7; 8 nucleotides line up with TRBD2. The junction had 6 bases not matched to a gene; V was cut back by 2 bases and J by 0 bases. Germline-derived CDR1 and CDR2 are SGHTA and FQGNSA. The CDR3 length is 16 residues. CDR3 region: CASSLTGGRPSYEQYF. The CDR3, as DNA: TGTGCCAGCAGCTTAACTGGCGGGAGGCCCTCCTACGAGCAGTACTTC.

The rearrangement joins TRBV15 to TRBJ2-1, with 9 positions matching TRBD2. Germline loops: CDR1 LNHNV, CDR2 YYDKDF (reference sequence). The ends lost 1 base at V and 4 bases at J; junction bases unmatched: 14. The CDR3 sequence is 19 residues long. The CDR3 here is CATSRGATSGPKRYNEQFF. Written as DNA, the CDR3 is TGTGCCACCAGCAGAGGGGCCACTAGCGGGCCAAAAAGATACAATGAGCAGTTCTTC.

The chain joins TRBV18 to TRBJ1-2; possible D gene TRBD1, 5 bases. Trimming shortened V by 3 bases and J by 4 bases, and 12 bases separated the two germline ends. The CDR3 length is 14 residues. Germline lookup yields CDR1 KGHSH and CDR2 LQKENI. CDR3 DNA: TGTGCCAGCTCACCGTCACAGGCAGTCTATGGCTACACCTTC. This translates into CASSPSQAVYGYTF.

V is TRBV29-1 and J is TRBJ2-7; 11 bases agree with TRBD1. The junction had 8 bases not matched to a gene; V was cut back by 2 bases and J by 2 bases. The germline gives CDR1 SQVTM, CDR2 ANQGSEA. This CDR3 is 16 amino acids long. As DNA, the CDR3 is TGCAGCGTTGAAACCCCCTGGGACAGGGGGACCTACGAGCAGTACTTC. This gives the protein CSVETPWDRGTYEQYF.

V and J are TRBV7-9 and TRBJ2-5; TRBD1 is a possible D gene (6 bases). The CDR3 extends over 14 amino acids. V lost 1 base to trimming and J lost 4 bases, with 10 bases between them. Germline V gene data show CDR1 as SEHNR and CDR2 as FQNEAQ (reference sequence). Here the CDR3 reads CASSLDRAGETQYF. The CDR3 region has the DNA TGTGCCAGCAGCTTAGACAGGGCGGGAGAGACCCAGTACTTC.

The chain couples TRBV5-1 to TRBJ2-5; the match to TRBD2 covers 12 bases. Unmatched junction bases numbered 13, after V lost 3 bases and J lost 7 bases. Per germline, CDR1 SGHRS and CDR2 YFSETQ. The CDR3 length is 17 residues. Here the CDR3 DNA reads TGCGCCAGCAGCTGGGGGAACCTAGCGGGAGGGCACGGGACCCAGTACTTC. This codes for CASSWGNLAGGHGTQYF.

This chain connects TRBV5-4 to TRBJ2-5; D tentatively reads TRBD1 or TRBD2 (5 bases each). The CDR3 sequence is 14 residues long. The germline gives CDR1 SGHNT, CDR2 YYREEE (reference sequence). With 2 bases removed from V and 4 bases from J, the gap between germline ends came to 12 bases. The CDR3 reads CASSFGGTGETQYF. The CDR3 DNA reads as TGTGCCAGCAGCTTTGGGGGAACGGGAGAGACCCAGTACTTC. Variable domain in full (rest from reference TRBV5-4 and TRBJ2-5): ETGVTQSPTHLIKTRGQQVTLRCSSQSGHNTVSWYQQALGQGPQFIFQYYREEENGRGNFPPRFSGLQFPNYSSELNVNALELDDSALYLCASSFGGTGETQYFGPGTRLLVL.

The DNA for the CDR3 is TGTGCCAGCAGCCAAGACTTGTTCCATACGCAGTATTTT. It codes for CASSQDLFHTQYF. J is TRBJ2-3 and V is TRBV4-2; D is undetermined. Germline CDR1 reads LGHNA; CDR2 reads YNFKEQ. V lost 0 bases, J lost 7 bases, and 8 bases lay in between. This CDR3 region has 13 residues.

This chain connects TRBV2 to TRBJ2-2; maybe TRBD2 (5 bases). From germline, CDR1 is SNHLY and CDR2 FYNNEI. Trimming removed 6 bases at V and 0 bases at J, with 5 bases between. This CDR3 has 13 amino acids. DNA of the CDR3: TGTGCCAGCAGCGGGGCGAACACCGGGGAGCTGTTTTTT. Its protein is CASSGANTGELFF. The variable domain in full, with the rest retrieved from reference TRBV2 and TRBJ2-2, is EPEVTQTPSHQVTQMGQEVILRCVPISNHLYFYWYRQILGQKVEFLVSFYNNEISEKSEIFDDQFSVERPDGSNFTLKIRSTKLEDSAMYFCASSGANTGELFFGEGSRLTVL.

This clone was recorded once. This sequence joins TRBV6-6 and TRBJ2-6; D is ambiguous. This CDR3 contains 13 residues. The V gene's germline CDR1 is MNHNY and CDR2 SVGAGI (reference sequence). V lost 6 bases to trimming and J lost 4 bases, with 7 bases between them. The CDR3 nucleotides read TGTGCCAGCAGGCCCGTGGGGGCCAACGTCCTGACTTTC. It yields the protein CASRPVGANVLTF.

The chain carries TRBV6-6 and TRBJ2-3; D is uncertain. This CDR3 has 12 amino acids. V shed 8 bases and J shed 0 bases, with 6 bases lying between them. The germline gives CDR1 MNHNY, CDR2 SVGAGI (reference sequence). In DNA, the CDR3 is TGTGCCAGCGCGTCGAGCACAGATACGCAGTATTTT. Residues: CASASSTDTQYF.

The CDR3 DNA follows: TGTGCCAGCAGTTTATACCCCGCCAGGGTCTATGGCTACACCTTC. It is translated as CASSLYPARVYGYTF. V gene TRBV27 combines with J gene TRBJ1-2; maybe TRBD1 (5 bases). V was trimmed by 1 base and J by 4 bases, leaving 13 bases between them. The CDR3 covers 15 residues. Germline V gene sequence: CDR1 MNHEY, CDR2 SMNVEV (reference sequence).

The V call is TRBV5-1, the J call TRBJ1-5; weak D call: TRBD1 (5 bases). The CDR3 extends over 16 amino acids. CDR1 and CDR2 from the germline V gene are SGHRS and YFSETQ. V shed 0 bases and J shed 0 bases, with 10 bases lying between them. This chain's CDR3 is CASSLDAGSSNQPQHF. CDR3 in DNA: TGCGCCAGCAGCTTGGATGCAGGGTCTAGCAATCAGCCCCAGCATTTT.

For this clone: The sample contains more than one DNA sequence encoding this CDR3. V usage is TRBV20-1 and J usage is TRBJ2-5; unclear D gene. CDR1 and CDR2 (germline): DFQATT, SNEGSKA (reference sequence). The CDR3 is 10 amino acids. V lost 4 bases and J 5 bases, leaving 5 bases between the germline ends. CDR3 residues: CSATQETQYF. CDR3 bases: TGCAGTGCTACCCAGGAGACCCAGTACTTC.

In regard to this clone: This sample also contains other DNA sequences that code for the same CDR3. The V and J genes are TRBV5-4 and TRBJ2-7; D ambiguous. The CDR3 is 11 residues long. Germline V gene lookup returns CDR1 SGHNT and CDR2 YYREEE (reference sequence). With 0 bases removed from V and 6 bases from J, the gap between germline ends came to 4 bases. The CDR3 loop is CASSLGGEQYF. Here the CDR3 DNA reads TGTGCCAGCAGCTTGGGCGGCGAGCAGTACTTC.

In DNA, the CDR3 is TGTGCCAGTAGTTCCGGACCGGGGAGGCAGTTCTTC. Protein product: CASSSGPGRQFF. J is TRBJ2-1 and V is TRBV19; D is possibly TRBD2 (5 bases). The CDR3 runs 12 residues. Trimming stripped 5 bases from V and 12 bases from J, with 14 bases between. Per germline, CDR1 LNHDA and CDR2 SQIVND (reference sequence).

This clone was detected a few times. The V and J genes are TRBV27 and TRBJ2-7, with TRBD2 as a possible D gene (5 bases). The length of the CDR3 is 15 residues. Per germline, CDR1 MNHEY and CDR2 SMNVEV (reference sequence). V was pared by 8 bases and J by 0 bases, with 17 bases between. The CDR3 spells CASRPPDWSSYEQYF. The CDR3 bases are TGTGCCAGCCGGCCGCCGGACTGGAGCTCCTACGAGCAGTACTTC.

CDR3 nucleotides: TGCGCCAGCAGCCAATTCTCCGGGAGGCTAAGCAATCAGCCCCAGCATTTT. Amino acid sequence: CASSQFSGRLSNQPQHF. The J gene is TRBJ1-5, the V gene TRBV4-1; no reliable D call. The CDR3 is made up of 17 amino acids. Germline lookup yields CDR1 MGHRA and CDR2 YSYEKL. Deletions cut 2 bases from V and 1 base from J, with 15 bases between.

The genes are TRBV18 and TRBJ2-3, with a weak D call TRBD1 (6 bases). The germline CDR1 and CDR2 sequences are KGHSH and LQKENI. The CDR3 is 15 amino acids. The V end lost 6 bases, the J end lost 0 bases, and 13 bases lay between the germline ends. The CDR3 DNA reads TGTGCCAGCTCCCAAGACAGGCCGAGCACAGATACGCAGTATTTT. It translates to CASSQDRPSTDTQYF.